These 14 T cell receptor beta chains came from one sample sequenced in a study of cytomegalovirus exposure and HLA in healthy donors. The data were produced by immunoSEQ multiplex PCR, yet TCRdb's version contains in-frame clones alone and is incomplete. The table has under 250,000 clones, about 87% seen once; the top ten hold about 2.5%. The sequenced sample was PBMCs. These receptors originate from a man between 18 and 29 years old in good health and CMV-seronegative.

This chain links TRBV18 with TRBJ1-3; no reliable D call. The germline CDR1 and CDR2 sequences are KGHSH and LQKENI. V dropped 3 bases and J dropped 4 bases, with 13 bases sitting between them. The CDR3 extends over 15 amino acids. CDR3 sequence: CASSPPIVRGNTIYF. DNA for the CDR3: TGTGCCAGCTCACCCCCTATCGTCCGAGGAAACACCATATATTTT.

The V call is TRBV7-2, the J call TRBJ2-7; D uncertain. CDR3 size: 14 residues. Germline V lookup: CDR1 SGHTA, CDR2 FQGNSA. Trimming removed 2 bases at V and 1 base at J, with 9 bases between. In DNA, the CDR3 is TGTGCCAGCAGCTTATTTCGGTCATCCTACGAGCAGTACTTC. It specifies CASSLFRSSYEQYF.

V and J are TRBV15 and TRBJ2-7, with 11 nucleotides matching TRBD2. J was trimmed by 5 bases and V by 0 bases; bases with no gene match: 6. Germline V CDR1 and CDR2: LNHNV, YYDKDF (reference sequence). The CDR3 covers 16 residues. This CDR3 reads CATSREIAGGRDEQYF. The CDR3 region has the DNA TGTGCCACCAGCAGAGAGATAGCGGGGGGGCGGGACGAGCAGTACTTC. Full variable domain (outside the CDR3, taken from reference TRBV15 and TRBJ2-7): DAMVIQNPRYQVTQFGKPVTLSCSQTLNHNVMYWYQQKSSQAPKLLFHYYDKDFNNEADTPDNFQSRRPNTSFCFLDIRSPGLGDTAMYLCATSREIAGGRDEQYFGPGTRLTVT.

This sequence joins TRBV5-5 and TRBJ1-2; TRBD1 aligns across 7 bases. V shed 2 bases, J shed 7 bases, and the junction held 8 bases outside the gene matches. The germline gives CDR1 SGHKS, CDR2 YYEKEE (reference sequence). This CDR3 spans 14 amino acids. CDR3 sequence (DNA): TGTGCCAGCAGCTTCCGACAGGGAACTGGTGGCTACACCTTC. Translated: CASSFRQGTGGYTF.

The chain joins TRBV9 to TRBJ2-7; the D gene is possibly TRBD1 (5 bases). Trimming shortened V by 2 bases and J by 2 bases, and 11 bases separated the two germline ends. This CDR3 is 14 amino acids long. The germline gives CDR1 SGDLS, CDR2 YYNGEE. CDR3 region: CASSVTGLTYEQYF. In DNA form, the CDR3 reads TGTGCCAGCAGCGTCACAGGATTAACCTACGAGCAGTACTTC.

The rearrangement joins TRBV5-4 to TRBJ2-1; 12 bases match TRBD2. The CDR3 totals 16 residues. CDR1 is SGHNT and CDR2 is YYREEE in the germline V gene (reference sequence). J gave up 6 bases and V 4 bases, and 8 bases lay outside the gene matches. The DNA for the CDR3 is TGTGCCAGCAGCCCCCGGCTAGCGGGGGGGCCCAATGAGCAGTTCTTC. Its protein product is CASSPRLAGGPNEQFF.

The V and J genes are TRBV5-6 and TRBJ2-7, with 10 bases that match TRBD1. There are 15 residues in the CDR3. V lost 0 bases and J lost 6; bases outside the gene matches: 6. Per the germline V gene, CDR1 is SGHDT and CDR2 is YYEEEE. In DNA form, the CDR3 reads TGTGCCAGCAGCTTGGCCGGGACAGGGGCCTCCGAGCAGTACTTC. Translation: CASSLAGTGASEQYF.

The chain links TRBV9 to TRBJ1-3, with D hard to call. V was trimmed by 0 bases and J by 4 bases, leaving 8 bases between them. CDR3 length equals 14 residues. Germline CDR1 is SGDLS and CDR2 is YYNGEE. The CDR3 sequence is CASSVEAGGNTIYF. CDR3 in DNA: TGTGCCAGCAGCGTAGAGGCAGGAGGAAACACCATATATTTT.

This rearrangement joins TRBV4-1 to TRBJ2-3; possible D gene TRBD2, 5 bases. Deletions cut 4 bases from V and 6 bases from J, with 11 bases between. Germline CDR1 MGHRA, CDR2 YSYEKL. This CDR3 contains 13 residues. In nucleotides, the CDR3 is TGCGCCAGCAGCCTTGTGATAGCGGATACGCAGTATTTT. Its translation: CASSLVIADTQYF.

The chain carries TRBV18 and TRBJ1-1; no firm D call. CDR1 KGHSH and CDR2 LQKENI come from the germline V gene. The CDR3 contains 15 residues. V was clipped by 3 bases and J by 1 base, with 12 bases between them. The CDR3 DNA reads as TGTGCCAGCTCACCCATGACCGGGAAGAACACTGAAGCTTTCTTT. Protein product: CASSPMTGKNTEAFF.

This sequence joins TRBV7-9 and TRBJ2-7; D might be TRBD1 (6 bases). There are 18 residues in the CDR3. Trimming took 0 bases from V and 2 from J, leaving 20 bases between them. CDR1 is SEHNR, CDR2 FQNEAQ, per germline (reference sequence). The CDR3 sequence: CASSLAPAGATSAYEQYF. CDR3 sequence (DNA): TGTGCCAGCAGCTTAGCCCCCGCAGGGGCCACCTCAGCCTACGAGCAGTACTTC. Variable domain in full (rest from reference TRBV7-9 and TRBJ2-7): DTGVSQNPRHKITKRGQNVTFRCDPISEHNRLYWYRQTLGQGPEFLTYFQNEAQLEKSRLLSDRFSAERPKGSFSTLEIQRTEQGDSAMYLCASSLAPAGATSAYEQYFGPGTRLTVT.

The chain combines TRBV2 with TRBJ2-3, with TRBD1 as a possible D gene (5 bases). Germline V CDR1 and CDR2: SNHLY, FYNNEI. V was shortened by 7 bases and J by 3 bases, with 23 bases between the two germline ends. CDR3 length: 17 residues. For the CDR3, the DNA is TGTGCCAGCACCCCGAGTTACCTTGCGGACACGACAGATACGCAGTATTTT. Amino acid sequence: CASTPSYLADTTDTQYF.

As DNA, the CDR3 is TGTGCCAGCAGCTTAACTTACACAGATACGCAGTATTTT. It encodes CASSLTYTDTQYF. The J gene is TRBJ2-3, the V gene TRBV7-3; D is unclear. The CDR3 loop spans 13 amino acids. Germline V gives CDR1 SGHTA, CDR2 FQGTGA. Trimming pared 0 bases from V and 2 bases from J, leaving 3 bases between.

The CDR3 spells CASSPVSSGNEQFF. CDR3 DNA sequence: TGTGCCAGCAGCCCAGTCAGTAGCGGAAATGAGCAGTTCTTC. The chain has TRBV9 and TRBJ2-1, with a possible D match to TRBD2 (6 bases). Germline V gives CDR1 SGDLS, CDR2 YYNGEE. The CDR3 is 14 residues long. V was trimmed by 4 bases and J by 7 bases, leaving 15 bases between them. The full variable domain, completed using reference TRBV9 and TRBJ2-1, is DSGVTQTPKHLITATGQRVTLRCSPRSGDLSVYWYQQSLDQGLQFLIQYYNGEERAKGNILERFSAQQFPDLHSELNLSSLELGDSALYFCASSPVSSGNEQFFGPGTRLTVL.